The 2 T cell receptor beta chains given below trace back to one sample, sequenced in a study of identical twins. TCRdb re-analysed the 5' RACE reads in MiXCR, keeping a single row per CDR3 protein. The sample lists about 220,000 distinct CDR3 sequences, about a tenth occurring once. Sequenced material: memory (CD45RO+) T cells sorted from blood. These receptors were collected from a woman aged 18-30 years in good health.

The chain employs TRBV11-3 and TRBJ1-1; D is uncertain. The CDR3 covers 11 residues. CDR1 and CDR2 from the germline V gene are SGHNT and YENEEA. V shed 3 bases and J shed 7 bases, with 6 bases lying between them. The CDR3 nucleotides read TGTGCCAGCAGCTTTGAAGATGAAGCTTTCTTT. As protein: CASSFEDEAFF.

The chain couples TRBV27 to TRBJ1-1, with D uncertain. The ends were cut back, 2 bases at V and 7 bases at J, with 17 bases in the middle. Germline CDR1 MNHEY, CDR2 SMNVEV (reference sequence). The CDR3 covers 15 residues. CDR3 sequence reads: CASSLQTPGGVEAFF. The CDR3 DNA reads TGTGCCAGCAGTTTACAGACACCGGGTGGGGTTGAAGCTTTCTTT.